This TCR beta chain was sequenced for a study of a mutant IDH1 vaccine in newly diagnosed glioma. Sequencing was performed with immunoSEQ multiplex PCR; in TCRdb, only in-frame clones are kept and a portion is missing. The sample holds about 65,000 clones; approximately 81% are singletons and the top ten take 3.5% to 4.5%. The time point: week 23, last vaccination. Topical imiquimod accompanied each vaccine dose, which consisted of 300 ug of mutant IDH1 20-mer peptide. Germline loops: CDR1 LNHDA, CDR2 SQIVND (reference sequence). The CDR3 is 13 amino acids. Trimming took off 4 bases at V and 3 bases at J, with 10 bases between the two ends. Details on this clone: Its antigen is as yet unknown.

The J gene is TRBJ2-7, the V gene TRBV19; no clear D gene. This TCR derives from a man aged 25-45 years with glioma. This specimen was PBMCs, taken from a glioma patient whose treatment included an IDH1 peptide vaccine. CDR3: CASSTSVSYEQYF. CDR3 bases: TGTGCCAGTAGTACGTCGGTCAGCTACGAGCAGTACTTC.